The clone carrying this T cell receptor beta chain turned up a few times. Unique molecular identifiers were used to barcode this TCRbeta library. TCRdb itself ran the PCR reads through MiXCR, one entry per CDR3 protein. The table has a few hundred thousand distinct CDR3 sequences, approximately 11% seen once. The CDR3 consists of 18 residues. Between the trimmed V and J ends, which lost 7 bases and 0 bases, there was a span of 22 bases. Germline values: CDR1 SNHLY, CDR2 FYNNEI. The sample originates from a study of T-cell reconstitution after alpha-beta-depleted transplantation in children. The chain joins TRBV2 to TRBJ2-1; D not resolved. The receptor was derived from a child younger than two with acute myeloid leukemia, due to receive a stem cell transplant. Sequencing was performed on PBMCs, taken before TCRalphabeta/CD19-depleted stem cell transplant. The CDR3 region is CASTIRSYGIGSYNEQFF. CDR3 DNA: TGTGCCAGCACCATACGGTCATATGGGATCGGCTCCTACAATGAGCAGTTCTTC.